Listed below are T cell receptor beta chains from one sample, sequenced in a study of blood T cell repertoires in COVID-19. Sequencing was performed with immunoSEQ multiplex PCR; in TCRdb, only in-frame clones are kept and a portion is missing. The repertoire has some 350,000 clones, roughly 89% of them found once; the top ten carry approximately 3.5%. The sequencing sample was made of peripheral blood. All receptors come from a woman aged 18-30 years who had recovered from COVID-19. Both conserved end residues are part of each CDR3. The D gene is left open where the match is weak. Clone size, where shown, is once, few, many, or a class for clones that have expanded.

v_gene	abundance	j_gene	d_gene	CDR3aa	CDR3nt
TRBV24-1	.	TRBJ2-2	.	CATSDLSPANTGELFF	TGTGCCACCAGTGATTTGAGCCCGGCGAACACCGGGGAGCTGTTTTTT
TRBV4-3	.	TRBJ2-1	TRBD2	CASSQGLAGHNEQFF	TGCGCCAGCAGCCAAGGGCTAGCGGGGCACAATGAGCAGTTCTTC
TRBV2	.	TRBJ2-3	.	CASSEGTGTDTQYF	TGTGCCAGCAGTGAAGGCACAGGGACAGATACGCAGTATTTT
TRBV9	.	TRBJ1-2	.	CASSVEGVGYGYTF	TGTGCCAGCAGCGTTGAGGGGGTCGGATATGGCTACACCTTC
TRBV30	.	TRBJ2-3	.	CAPPPTNSGDTQYF	TGTGCCCCCCCACCTACCAATTCCGGAGATACGCAGTATTTT
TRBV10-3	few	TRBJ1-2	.	CAISEPFSGYTF	TGTGCCATCAGTGAGCCTTTTAGTGGCTACACCTTC
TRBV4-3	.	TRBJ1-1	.	CASSQDLAGGTEAFF	TGCGCCAGCAGCCAAGACTTGGCCGGGGGGACTGAAGCTTTCTTT
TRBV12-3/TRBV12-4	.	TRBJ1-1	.	CASSYRVLTEAFF	TGTGCCAGCAGTTACAGGGTTCTCACTGAAGCTTTCTTT
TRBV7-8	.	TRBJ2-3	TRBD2	CASSLGRGRAWDTQYF	TGTGCCAGCAGCTTAGGTCGCGGGAGGGCCTGGGATACGCAGTATTTT
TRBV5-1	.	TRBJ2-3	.	CASSKQGAGTDTQYF	TGCGCCTCGTCAAAACAGGGAGCCGGCACAGATACGCAGTATTTT
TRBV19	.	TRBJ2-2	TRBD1	CASSPRGQGNTGELFF	TGTGCCAGTAGTCCCCGGGGACAGGGTAACACCGGGGAGCTGTTTTTT
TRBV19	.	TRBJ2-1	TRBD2	CASSIPRLATINEQFF	TGTGCCAGTAGTATTCCGAGACTAGCCACTATCAATGAGCAGTTCTTC
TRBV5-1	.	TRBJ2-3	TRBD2	CASSLEGLLAGVNTDTQYF	TGCGCCAGCAGCTTGGAGGGTTTGCTAGCGGGAGTAAACACAGATACGCAGTATTTT
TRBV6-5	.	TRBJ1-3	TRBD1	CASSYDREFSGNTIYF	TGTGCCAGCAGCTACGACAGGGAGTTCTCTGGAAACACCATATATTTT
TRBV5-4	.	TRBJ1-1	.	CASSDLGTEAFF	TGTGCCAGCAGCGACTTAGGCACTGAAGCTTTCTTT
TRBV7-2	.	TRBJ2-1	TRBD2	CASSLFRTSGRALNEQFF	TGTGCCAGCAGCTTATTTCGGACTAGCGGGAGGGCCTTGAATGAGCAGTTCTTC
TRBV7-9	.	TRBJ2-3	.	CASSPHGVGEATDTQYF	TGTGCCAGCAGCCCCCACGGGGTCGGGGAGGCGACAGATACGCAGTATTTT
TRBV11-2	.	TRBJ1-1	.	CASSPIVDTVEGGNTEAFF	TGTGCCAGCAGCCCCATAGTTGACACAGTTGAAGGGGGGAACACTGAAGCTTTCTTT
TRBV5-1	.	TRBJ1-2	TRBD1	CASGLQGAFGYTF	TGCGCCAGCGGGCTACAGGGGGCGTTTGGCTACACCTTC
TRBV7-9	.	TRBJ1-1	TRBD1	CASSLAGGQIHTEAFF	TGTGCCAGCAGCTTAGCGGGGGGACAGATTCACACTGAAGCTTTCTTT
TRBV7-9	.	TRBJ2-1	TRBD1	CASSTTTQGAVNEQFF	TGTGCCAGCAGCACAACGACTCAGGGGGCGGTCAATGAGCAGTTCTTC
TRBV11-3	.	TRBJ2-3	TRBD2	CASTLGLAGGKTDTQYF	TGTGCCAGCACACTGGGACTAGCGGGAGGGAAGACAGATACGCAGTATTTT
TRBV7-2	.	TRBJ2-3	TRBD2	CASSSTSLAGVGHTDTQYF	TGTGCCAGCAGCTCTACCTCACTAGCGGGAGTGGGGCACACAGATACGCAGTATTTT
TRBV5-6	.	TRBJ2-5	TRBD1	CASGPEWDRDQETQYF	TGTGCCAGCGGCCCGGAATGGGACAGGGACCAAGAGACCCAGTACTTC
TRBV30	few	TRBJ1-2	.	CAYRVRYGYTF	TGTGCCTACAGGGTGCGCTATGGCTACACCTTC
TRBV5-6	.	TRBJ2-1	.	CASNKYYGYNEQFF	TGTGCCAGCAACAAATACTACGGATACAATGAGCAGTTCTTC
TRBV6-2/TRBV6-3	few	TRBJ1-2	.	CASSPTGRAPIYGYTF	TGTGCCAGCAGCCCTACGGGCAGGGCCCCCATATATGGCTACACCTTC
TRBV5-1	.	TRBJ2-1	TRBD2	CASSFSGRGEQFF	TGCGCCAGCAGCTTTAGCGGGAGAGGTGAGCAGTTCTTC
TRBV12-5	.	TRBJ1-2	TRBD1	CASGFYPGGHGYTF	TGTGCTAGTGGTTTCTACCCAGGGGGCCATGGCTACACCTTC
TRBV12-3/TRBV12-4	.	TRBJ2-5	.	CASNHRDETQYF	TGTGCCAGCAATCACAGGGATGAGACCCAGTACTTC
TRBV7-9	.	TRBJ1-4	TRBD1	CASSFWTGGATNEKLFF	TGTGCCAGCAGCTTCTGGACAGGGGGTGCAACTAATGAAAAACTGTTTTTT
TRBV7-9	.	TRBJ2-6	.	CASSLWRRELSGANVLTF	TGTGCCAGCAGCTTATGGAGGAGGGAACTCTCTGGGGCCAACGTCCTGACTTTC
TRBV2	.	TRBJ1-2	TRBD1	CASRDRGNYGYTF	TGTGCCAGCAGGGACAGGGGGAACTATGGCTACACCTTC
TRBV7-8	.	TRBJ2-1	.	CASSLARLSYNEQFF	TGTGCCAGCAGCTTAGCCCGTCTCTCCTACAATGAGCAGTTCTTC
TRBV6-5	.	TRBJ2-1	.	CASSYSWPLGSGEQFF	TGTGCCAGCAGTTACTCTTGGCCCCTGGGCTCTGGTGAGCAGTTCTTC
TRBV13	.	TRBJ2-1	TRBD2	CASSGRLAGPRVNEQFF	TGTGCCAGCAGCGGCCGACTAGCGGGGCCCAGAGTAAATGAGCAGTTCTTC
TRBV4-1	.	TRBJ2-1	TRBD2	CASSQVSSGSNEQFF	TGCGCCAGCAGCCAAGTATCTAGCGGGAGCAATGAGCAGTTCTTC
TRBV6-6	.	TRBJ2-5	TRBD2	CASSSSTWGGMETQYF	TGTGCCAGCAGTTCCTCTACCTGGGGGGGGATGGAGACCCAGTACTTC
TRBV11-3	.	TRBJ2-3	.	CASSLFGLGGDTQYF	TGTGCCAGCAGTCTCTTCGGACTAGGGGGAGATACGCAGTATTTT
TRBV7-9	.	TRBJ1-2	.	CASSPQGRYGYTF	TGTGCCAGCAGTCCCCAGGGTCGGTATGGCTACACCTTC
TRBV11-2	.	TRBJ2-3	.	CASSLGKVGRWTDTQYF	TGTGCCAGCAGCTTAGGAAAGGTCGGGAGATGGACAGATACGCAGTATTTT
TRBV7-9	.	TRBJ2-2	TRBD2	CASSLARGLAANTGELFF	TGTGCCAGCAGCTTAGCCCGCGGACTAGCGGCGAACACCGGGGAGCTGTTTTTT
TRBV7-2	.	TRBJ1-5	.	CASSPEGTFSQPQHF	TGTGCCAGCAGCCCGGAGGGGACCTTCAGTCAGCCCCAGCATTTT
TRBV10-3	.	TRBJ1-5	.	CAISETYSNQPQHF	TGTGCCATCAGTGAAACTTATAGCAATCAGCCCCAGCATTTT
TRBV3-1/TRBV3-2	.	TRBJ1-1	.	CASSTTGPPEAFF	TGTGCCAGCAGCACCACAGGGCCCCCTGAAGCTTTCTTT
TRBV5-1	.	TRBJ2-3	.	CASSLGRLAYSTDTQYF	TGCGCCAGCAGCTTGGGGCGGCTAGCATATAGCACAGATACGCAGTATTTT
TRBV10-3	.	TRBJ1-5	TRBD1	CAISESTGGLGQPQHF	TGTGCCATCAGTGAGTCGACAGGGGGCCTGGGACAGCCCCAGCATTTT
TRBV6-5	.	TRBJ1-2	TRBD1	CASSRQGVTEGYTF	TGTGCCAGCAGTCGACAGGGGGTGACAGAAGGCTACACCTTC
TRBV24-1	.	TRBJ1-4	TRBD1	CATSEVGTGPEKLFF	TGTGCCACCAGTGAAGTAGGGACAGGGCCTGAAAAACTGTTTTTT
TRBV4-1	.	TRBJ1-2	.	CASSQGRDNQARYGYTF	TGCGCCAGCAGCCAAGGCCGGGACAACCAAGCTCGGTATGGCTACACCTTC
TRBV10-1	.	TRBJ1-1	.	CASSEHTMNTEAFF	TGCGCCAGCAGTGAACACACCATGAACACTGAAGCTTTCTTT
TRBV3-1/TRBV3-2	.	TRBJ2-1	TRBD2	CASSQDLGGPSGRNEQFF	TGTGCCAGCAGCCAAGATCTTGGAGGGCCTAGCGGGAGGAATGAGCAGTTCTTC
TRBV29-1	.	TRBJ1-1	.	CSVEKGVGAFF	TGCAGCGTTGAAAAGGGGGTTGGGGCTTTCTTT